Following are 4 T cell receptor beta chains from one sample sequenced in a study of blood T cell repertoires in COVID-19. Method: immunoSEQ multiplex PCR; TCRdb's copy keeps in-frame clones and lacks some. Of under 45,000 clones in the sample, roughly 77% were seen once. Sequenced sample: peripheral blood. Receptors originate from a man aged 80 or over with acute or convalescent COVID-19.

The V gene is TRBV10-3, the J gene TRBJ2-7; maybe TRBD1 (6 bases). V was cut by 10 bases and J by 0 bases, with 10 bases left in between. Germline V gene sequence: CDR1 ENHRY, CDR2 SYGVKD. The CDR3 is 12 residues long. The CDR3 nucleotides are TGTGCCACCCGACAGGCCTCCTACGAGCAGTACTTC. Translation gives CATRQASYEQYF.

The count of this clone is one. The chain combines TRBV4-2 with TRBJ1-2; weak D call: TRBD1 (6 bases). This CDR3 has 13 amino acids. The ends were cut back, 5 bases at V and 4 bases at J, with 11 bases in the middle. The germline V gene has CDR1 LGHNA and CDR2 YNFKEQ. DNA for the CDR3: TGTGCCAGCAGCGCGAGGGGGGGCTATGGCTACACCTTC. It yields the protein CASSARGGYGYTF.

The gene calls are TRBV3-1 (or the pseudogene TRBV3-2) and TRBJ2-5; 7 bases line up with TRBD2. V lost 5 bases and J lost 5; bases outside the gene matches: 5. CDR1 LGHDT and CDR2 YNNKEL come from the germline V gene (reference sequence). The CDR3 covers 13 residues. The CDR3 DNA is TGTGCCAGCAGCTTGGGACTACCGGAGACCCAGTACTTC. Translation: CASSLGLPETQYF.

The chain joins TRBV5-1 to TRBJ2-5; 8 bases map to TRBD1. This CDR3 has 15 amino acids. The germline gives CDR1 SGHRS, CDR2 YFSETQ. J lost 5 bases, V lost 4 bases, and 10 bases had no gene match. The CDR3 protein is CASSANTGGMETQYF. The CDR3 DNA follows: TGCGCCAGCAGCGCCAATACAGGGGGAATGGAGACCCAGTACTTC.